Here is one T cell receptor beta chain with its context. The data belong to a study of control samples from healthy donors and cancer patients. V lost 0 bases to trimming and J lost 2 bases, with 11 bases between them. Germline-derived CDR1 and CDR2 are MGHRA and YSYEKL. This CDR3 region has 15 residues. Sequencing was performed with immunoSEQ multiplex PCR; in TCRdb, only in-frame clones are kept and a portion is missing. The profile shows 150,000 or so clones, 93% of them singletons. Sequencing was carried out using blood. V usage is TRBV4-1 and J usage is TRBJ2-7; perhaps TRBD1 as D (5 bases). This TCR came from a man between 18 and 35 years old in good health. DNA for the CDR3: TGCGCCAGCAGCCAAGATTTCAGGGAACCCTACGAGCAGTACTTC. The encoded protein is CASSQDFREPYEQYF.